This T cell receptor beta chain was captured in a study of regulatory T cells in long-lasting Graves disease. Study-wide points: Persistent patients had a count of shared public clonotypes (approximately 2,800) that exceeded that of new patients (about 970).

Looked up from germline, CDR1 is MDHEN and CDR2 is SYDVKM. The CDR3 totals 15 residues. V lost 6 bases and J lost 0, with 15 bases in between. Time point: persistent/refractory GD, antithyroid drugs over 5 years with positive TRAb. Construction of the TCR library relied on RNA isolated from PBMCs. Construction of TCR beta libraries relied on iRepertoire HTBI primers and on Arm-PCR targeting CDR3 regions. Per the original data handling: Gene usage covered some 60 TRBV and some 13 TRBJ segments. TCRdb fed the multiplex PCR reads into MiXCR, producing one record per CDR3 protein. These V and J calls rely on TCRdb rather than the paper's analysis. The sample carries about 290,000 distinct CDR3 sequences, under 25% recorded once. In this sample, this clonotype turned up many times. Its antigen is currently unknown.

The sample in question was peripheral blood mononuclear cells (PBMCs), obtained when the disease was refractory, from a patient treated with antithyroid drugs. The receptor was isolated from a female donor with Graves disease. The chain joins TRBV28 to TRBJ2-7, with D possibly being TRBD2 (5 bases). The CDR3 nucleotides read TGTGCCAGCAGCTCAAGGAGGATGCTCTCCTACGAGCAGTACTTC. It codes for CASSSRRMLSYEQYF.